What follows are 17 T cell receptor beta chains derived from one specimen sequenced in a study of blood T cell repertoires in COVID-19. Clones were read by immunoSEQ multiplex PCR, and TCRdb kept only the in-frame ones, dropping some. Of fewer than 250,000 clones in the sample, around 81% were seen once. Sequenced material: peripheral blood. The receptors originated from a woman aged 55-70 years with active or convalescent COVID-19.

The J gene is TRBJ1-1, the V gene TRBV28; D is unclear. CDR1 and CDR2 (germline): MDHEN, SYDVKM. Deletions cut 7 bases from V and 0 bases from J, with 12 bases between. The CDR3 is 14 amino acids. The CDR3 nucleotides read TGTGCCAGCACCCCGTGGAGGGTGAACACTGAAGCTTTCTTT. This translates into CASTPWRVNTEAFF.

The DNA for the CDR3 is TGTGCCAGCTCCAAGACAGGGGGCGTACAATTCAATGAGCAGTTCTTC. Translated: CASSKTGGVQFNEQFF. The chain recombines TRBV27 with TRBJ2-1, with TRBD1 matching over 10 bases. V shed 8 bases, J shed 6 bases, and the junction held 13 bases outside the gene matches. Germline CDR1 is MNHEY and CDR2 is SMNVEV (reference sequence). This CDR3 spans 16 amino acids.

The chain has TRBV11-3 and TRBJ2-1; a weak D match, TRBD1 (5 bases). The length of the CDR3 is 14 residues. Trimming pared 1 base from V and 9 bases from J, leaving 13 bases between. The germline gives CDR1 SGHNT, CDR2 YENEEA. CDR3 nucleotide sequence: TGTGCCAGCAGCTTAGGGGGCGAGTATACTGAGCAGTTCTTC. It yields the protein CASSLGGEYTEQFF. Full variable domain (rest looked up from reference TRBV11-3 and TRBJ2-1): EAGVVQSPRYKIIEKKQPVAFWCNPISGHNTLYWYLQNLGQGPELLIRYENEEAVDDSQLPKDRFSAERLKGVDSTLKIQPAELGDSAVYLCASSLGGEYTEQFFGPGTRLTVL.

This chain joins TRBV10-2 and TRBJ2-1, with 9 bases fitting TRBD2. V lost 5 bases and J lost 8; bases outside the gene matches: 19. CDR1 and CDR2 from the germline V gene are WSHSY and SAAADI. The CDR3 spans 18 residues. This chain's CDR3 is CASSYQLAGLTVVDEQFF. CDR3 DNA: TGCGCCAGCAGTTATCAACTAGCGGGCCTCACCGTGGTGGATGAGCAGTTCTTC.

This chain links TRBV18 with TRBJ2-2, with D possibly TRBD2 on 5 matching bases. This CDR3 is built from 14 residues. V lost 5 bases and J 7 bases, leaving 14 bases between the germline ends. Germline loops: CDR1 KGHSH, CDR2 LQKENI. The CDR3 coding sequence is TGTGCCAGCTCAACGGGATACGGGAACGGGGAGCTGTTTTTT. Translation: CASSTGYGNGELFF.

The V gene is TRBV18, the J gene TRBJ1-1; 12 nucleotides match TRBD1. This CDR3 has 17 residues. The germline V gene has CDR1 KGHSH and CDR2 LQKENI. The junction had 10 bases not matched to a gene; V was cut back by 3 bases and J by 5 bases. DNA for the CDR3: TGTGCCAGCTCACCCTCTGCCGGGACAGGGGGCTTGACTGAAGCTTTCTTT. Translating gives CASSPSAGTGGLTEAFF.

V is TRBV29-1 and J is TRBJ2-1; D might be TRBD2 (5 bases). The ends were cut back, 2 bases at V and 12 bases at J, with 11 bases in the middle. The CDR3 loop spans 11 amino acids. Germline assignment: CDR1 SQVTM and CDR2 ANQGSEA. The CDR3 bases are TGCAGCGTTGAAATCCGGGGTTCGCAGTTCTTC. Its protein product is CSVEIRGSQFF.

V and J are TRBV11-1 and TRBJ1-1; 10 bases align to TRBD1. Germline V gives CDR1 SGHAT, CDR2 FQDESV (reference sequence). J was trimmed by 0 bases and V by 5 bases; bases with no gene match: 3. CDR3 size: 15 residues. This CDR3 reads CASSVGQGVNTEAFF. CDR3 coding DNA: TGTGCCAGCAGCGTCGGACAGGGGGTGAACACTGAAGCTTTCTTT.

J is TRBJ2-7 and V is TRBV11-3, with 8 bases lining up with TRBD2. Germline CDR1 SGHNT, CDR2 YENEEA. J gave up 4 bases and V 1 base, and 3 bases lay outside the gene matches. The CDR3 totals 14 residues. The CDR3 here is CASSLVAGSYEQYF. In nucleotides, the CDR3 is TGTGCCAGCAGCTTAGTAGCGGGATCTTACGAGCAGTACTTC.

CDR3 coding DNA: TGTGCCATCAGTGACGGGGTTAATGAAAAACTGTTTTTT. This gives the protein CAISDGVNEKLFF. The chain is built from TRBV10-3 and TRBJ1-4; no reliable D call. V was trimmed by 3 bases and J by 4 bases, leaving 6 bases between them. Per the germline V gene, CDR1 is ENHRY and CDR2 is SYGVKD. The CDR3 has 13 amino acids.

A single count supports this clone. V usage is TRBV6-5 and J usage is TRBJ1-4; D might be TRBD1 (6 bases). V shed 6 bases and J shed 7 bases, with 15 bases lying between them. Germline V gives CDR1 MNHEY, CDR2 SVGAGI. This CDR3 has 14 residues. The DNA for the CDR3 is TGTGCCAGCAGGGAGCTAAGGGGGAGTGAAAAACTGTTTTTT. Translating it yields CASRELRGSEKLFF.

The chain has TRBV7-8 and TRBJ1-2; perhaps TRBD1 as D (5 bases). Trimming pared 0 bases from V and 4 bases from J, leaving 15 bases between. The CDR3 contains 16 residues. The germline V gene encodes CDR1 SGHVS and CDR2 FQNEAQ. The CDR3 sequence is CASSLASKGHFYGYTF. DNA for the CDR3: TGTGCCAGCAGCTTAGCGAGTAAGGGGCACTTCTATGGCTACACCTTC. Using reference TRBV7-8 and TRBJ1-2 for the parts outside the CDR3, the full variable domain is GAGVSQSPRYKVAKRGQDVALRCDPISGHVSLFWYQQALGQGPEFLTYFQNEAQLDKSGLPSDRFFAERPEGSVSTLKIQRTQQEDSAVYLCASSLASKGHFYGYTFGSGTRLTVV.

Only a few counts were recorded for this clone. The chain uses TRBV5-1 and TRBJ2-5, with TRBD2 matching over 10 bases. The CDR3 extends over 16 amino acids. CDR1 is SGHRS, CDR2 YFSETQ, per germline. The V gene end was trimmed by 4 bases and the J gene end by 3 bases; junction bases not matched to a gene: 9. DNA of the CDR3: TGCGCCAGCAGCGTTAGCGGGGGGCGATCCAAAGAGACCCAGTACTTC. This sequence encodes CASSVSGGRSKETQYF.

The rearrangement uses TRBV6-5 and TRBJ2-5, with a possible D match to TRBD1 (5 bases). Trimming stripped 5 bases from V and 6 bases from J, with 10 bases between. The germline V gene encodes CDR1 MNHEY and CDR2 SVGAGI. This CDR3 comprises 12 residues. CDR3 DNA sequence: TGTGCCAGCAGTCCAGGGCCCCAGACCCAGTACTTC. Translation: CASSPGPQTQYF.

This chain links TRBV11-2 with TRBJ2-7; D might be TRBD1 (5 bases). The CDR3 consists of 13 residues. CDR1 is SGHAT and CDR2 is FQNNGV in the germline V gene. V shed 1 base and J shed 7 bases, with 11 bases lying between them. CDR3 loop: CASSLARAGEQYF. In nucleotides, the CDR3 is TGTGCCAGCAGCTTAGCCAGGGCAGGGGAGCAGTACTTC.

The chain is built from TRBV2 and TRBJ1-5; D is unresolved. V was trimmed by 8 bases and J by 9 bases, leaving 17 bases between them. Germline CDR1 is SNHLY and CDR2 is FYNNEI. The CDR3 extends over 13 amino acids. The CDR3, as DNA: TGTGCCAGCGCGCCGGCGGCGTCCCGGCCCCAGCATTTT. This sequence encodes CASAPAASRPQHF.

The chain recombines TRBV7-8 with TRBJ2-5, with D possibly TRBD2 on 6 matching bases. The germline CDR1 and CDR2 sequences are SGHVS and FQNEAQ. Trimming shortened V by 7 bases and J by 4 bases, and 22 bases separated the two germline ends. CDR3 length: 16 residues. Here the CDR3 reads CASTPPLRAGRETQYF. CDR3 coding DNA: TGTGCCAGCACCCCCCCGTTGCGCGCGGGGAGAGAGACCCAGTACTTC.